The clone carrying this T cell receptor beta chain turned up a few times. V shed 5 bases and J shed 6 bases, with 16 bases lying between them. CDR3 length: 13 amino acids. The germline gives CDR1 DFQATT, CDR2 SNEGSKA (reference sequence). This entry belongs to a study of molecular identifiers for immune sequencing clone quantification. One entry per CDR3 protein results from TCRdb running MiXCR on the PCR reads. This repertoire shows around 480,000 distinct CDR3 sequences, under 30% found once; its top ten account for around 0.76%. This TCR was sampled from a human donor in good health. Some libraries in this study had Jurkat cell RNA spiked in. The J gene is TRBJ1-1, the V gene TRBV20-1; D perhaps matches TRBD1 (6 bases). Sequencing was done on a sample of naive CD8+ T cells from blood, with Jurkat cell RNA spiked in. Regarding subset: FACS-sorted CD8+CD4-CCR7+CD45RA+ naive T cells. CDR3 sequence: CSALTGAWAEAFF. The CDR3 region has the DNA TGCAGTGCTCTCACGGGGGCGTGGGCTGAAGCTTTCTTT.